These 25 T cell receptor beta chains were all obtained from the same sample, sequenced in a study of lung T cells in sarcoidosis with Löfgren's syndrome. TCRdb independently ran MiXCR on the reads; one entry per CDR3 protein. The repertoire includes around 60,000 distinct CDR3 sequences, 21% of them detected once, and around 2.3% sits in the top ten. Sequencing was carried out using CD4+ T cells from PBMCs. All receptors come from a human donor with sarcoidosis (Löfgren's syndrome or another form), or a control subject (not recorded which).

A word on this clonotype: A much bigger clone sits one base away, suggesting this may be a read error. The chain carries TRBV2 and TRBJ1-2; D gene unclear. Trimming cost V 4 bases and J 2 bases, with 14 bases left between them. The CDR3 totals 15 residues. The germline gives CDR1 SNHLY, CDR2 FYNNEI. The CDR3 bases are TGTGCCAGCAGTGCGCAGGCAGTAGGAAACTATGGCTACACCTTC. Protein product: CASSAQAVGNYGYTF.

About this clonotype: A read error may explain this, as a much larger clone is one base away. This chain connects TRBV28 to TRBJ2-1; the match to TRBD2 covers 8 bases. Germline lookup yields CDR1 MDHEN and CDR2 SYDVKM. There are 15 residues in the CDR3. The CDR3 here is CASLLDGLARNGQFF. The CDR3 DNA follows: TGTGCCAGCCTTCTAGACGGACTAGCCCGCAATGGGCAGTTCTTC.

This clonotype was seen ten or more times. The chain carries TRBV28 and TRBJ2-7; 9 bases are shared with TRBD2. Germline CDR1 reads MDHEN; CDR2 reads SYDVKM. V lost 7 bases, J lost 3 bases, and 7 bases stayed unmatched. This CDR3 is 14 amino acids long. CDR3 residues: CASTRLADYYEQYF. CDR3 coding DNA: TGTGCCAGCACCAGACTAGCGGATTACTACGAGCAGTACTTC.

On this clonotype: A read error is likely, as this CDR3 ends without the conserved phenylalanine or tryptophan. The chain uses TRBV24-1 and TRBJ1-1, with D possibly being TRBD1 (5 bases). V shed 3 bases and J shed 2 bases, with 6 bases lying between them. This CDR3 has 13 amino acids. The germline V gene encodes CDR1 KGHDR and CDR2 SFDVKD. The DNA for the CDR3 is TGTGCCACCAGTGATGACAGAAACACTGAAGCTTTCCTT. This gives the protein CATSDDRNTEAFL.

The rearrangement uses TRBV11-2 and TRBJ1-4; the D is unclear. The germline V gene encodes CDR1 SGHAT and CDR2 FQNNGV. There are 15 residues in the CDR3. V was clipped by 5 bases and J by 3 bases, with 13 bases between them. The CDR3, as DNA: TGTGCCAGCAGCGAGACACCAAACCCTAATGAAAAACTGTTTTTT. Its translation: CASSETPNPNEKLFF.

The rearrangement uses TRBV19 and TRBJ2-7, with TRBD2 matching 10 bases. V gave up 5 bases and J gave up 6 bases; unmatched junction bases: 7. CDR1 is LNHDA and CDR2 is SQIVND in the germline V gene (reference sequence). CDR3 length: 14 amino acids. CDR3: CASSDPSGSPEQYF. The CDR3 region has the DNA TGTGCCAGTAGTGACCCTAGCGGGAGTCCCGAGCAGTACTTC.

This clonotype was seen ten or more times. V gene TRBV27 combines with J gene TRBJ1-6; D is undetermined. CDR1 and CDR2 from the germline V gene are MNHEY and SMNVEV (reference sequence). The CDR3 has 16 residues. V lost 5 bases to trimming and J lost 5 bases, with 16 bases between them. The CDR3 DNA follows: TGTGCCAGCAGTCTCGACTGGGAGCGGCATAATTCACCCCTCCACTTT. Translation gives CASSLDWERHNSPLHF.

This clonotype showed up many times. The V gene is TRBV6-1, the J gene TRBJ2-2, with TRBD1 as a possible D gene (5 bases). CDR3 size: 13 residues. Germline V lookup: CDR1 MNHNS, CDR2 SASEGT. With 7 bases removed from V and 5 bases from J, the gap between germline ends came to 11 bases. The CDR3 sequence: CASTRAGTGELFF. As DNA, the CDR3 is TGTGCCAGCACCAGGGCAGGGACCGGGGAGCTGTTTTTT.

A word on this clonotype: Just one base apart from a much larger clone, this may be a read error. The gene calls are TRBV2 and TRBJ2-3; 13 bases are a match to TRBD2. CDR1 and CDR2 from the germline V gene are SNHLY and FYNNEI. This CDR3 contains 16 residues. Germline trimming cut 7 bases from V and 4 bases from J; bases unmatched to any gene: 8. Here the CDR3 DNA reads TGTGCCAGCACGTCGGGACTAGCGGGGTTCGCAGATACGCAGTATTTT. This codes for CASTSGLAGFADTQYF.

Concerning this clonotype itself: A much larger clone lies one base from this, so it may be a read error. The chain recombines TRBV28 with TRBJ2-1, with a possible D match to TRBD2 (6 bases). Germline loops: CDR1 MDHEN, CDR2 SYDVKM. The V end was cut by 8 bases, the J end by 7 bases, with 15 bases between. The CDR3 consists of 13 residues. CDR3 DNA: TGTGCCAGCTGGACTATCGGGACTAATGAGCAGTTCTTC. It is translated as CASWTIGTNEQFF.

This clonotype was counted ten times or more. This rearrangement joins TRBV19 to TRBJ1-5; 10 nucleotides agree with TRBD1. The CDR3 loop spans 14 amino acids. J was trimmed by 12 bases and V by 3 bases; bases with no gene match: 8. CDR1 is LNHDA and CDR2 is SQIVND in the germline V gene (reference sequence). The CDR3 is CASSITPGQGLQHF. CDR3 bases: TGTGCCAGTAGTATTACCCCGGGACAGGGGCTCCAGCATTTT.

This clonotype was found many times. The V and J genes are TRBV6-1 and TRBJ2-7; 11 bases match TRBD1. CDR3 length equals 13 residues. Trimming took 6 bases from V and 5 from J; bases not matched to a gene: 3. Per germline, CDR1 MNHNS and CDR2 SASEGT. The CDR3 DNA is TGTGCCAGCAGCCGGACAGGGGGCCACGAGCAGTACGTC. Protein product: CASSRTGGHEQYV.

This clonotype was seen at least ten times. V and J are TRBV6-2 or TRBV6-3 and TRBJ2-7; 12 bases match TRBD2. The germline CDR1 and CDR2 sequences are MNHEY and SVGEGT. The CDR3 has 15 residues. Unmatched junction bases numbered 8, after V lost 7 bases and J lost 4 bases. The CDR3 sequence: CASNGLAGKAYEQYF. CDR3 in DNA: TGTGCCAGCAACGGACTAGCGGGGAAAGCTTACGAGCAGTACTTC.

V is TRBV7-9 and J is TRBJ1-5, with TRBD1 as a possible D gene (6 bases). Germline V gene sequence: CDR1 SEHNR, CDR2 FQNEAQ (reference sequence). V was trimmed by 5 bases and J by 3 bases, leaving 14 bases between them. The CDR3 sequence is 15 residues long. In nucleotides, the CDR3 is TGTGCCAGCAGCCAGGGCAGGGGAGACAATCAGCCCCAGCATTTT. This codes for CASSQGRGDNQPQHF.

Regarding this clonotype: It may be a read error: a sequence one base away is much more abundant. The chain employs TRBV4-1 and TRBJ2-3; a possible D gene is TRBD2 (7 bases). V dropped 1 base and J dropped 8 bases, with 22 bases sitting between them. The germline CDR1 and CDR2 sequences are MGHRA and YSYEKL. The CDR3 totals 17 residues. The CDR3 loop is CASSQVRGGAFLGTQYF. The CDR3 bases are TGCGCCAGCAGCCAAGTGAGGGGGGGGGCCTTCCTAGGTACGCAGTATTTT.

This clonotype appeared many times. The chain couples TRBV6-1 to TRBJ2-5; the D gene is possibly TRBD1 (6 bases). V gave up 6 bases and J gave up 5 bases, with 13 bases separating them. CDR1 is MNHNS, CDR2 SASEGT, per germline. This CDR3 is 13 amino acids long. This CDR3 is CASRKTGKETQYF. In nucleotides, the CDR3 is TGTGCCAGCAGAAAAACAGGGAAGGAGACCCAGTACTTC.

The chain carries TRBV7-7 and TRBJ2-5, with 8 bases fitting TRBD2. V gave up 6 bases and J gave up 3 bases; unmatched junction bases: 12. This CDR3 spans 16 amino acids. The V gene's germline CDR1 is SSHAT and CDR2 FNYEAQ (reference sequence). The CDR3 region is CASSPRAGAHKETQYF. Written as DNA, the CDR3 is TGTGCCAGCAGTCCCAGAGCGGGGGCGCATAAAGAGACCCAGTACTTC.

This clonotype was counted ten times or more. The rearrangement links TRBV10-3 to TRBJ1-1, with D perhaps matching TRBD1 (6 bases). Germline V CDR1 and CDR2: ENHRY, SYGVKD. V dropped 4 bases and J dropped 4 bases, with 7 bases sitting between them. This CDR3 is built from 12 residues. The CDR3 sequence: CAISGQATEAFF. DNA of the CDR3: TGTGCCATCAGTGGACAGGCCACTGAAGCTTTCTTT.

Remarks on this clonotype: A much larger clone differs from this one at a single base, so this may be a read error. The conserved closing phenylalanine or tryptophan is absent in this CDR3, likely reflecting a read error. The chain couples TRBV7-2 to TRBJ2-3; TRBD2 matches 8 bases. The V gene's germline CDR1 is SGHTA and CDR2 FQGNSA. The trim removed 3 bases at V and 1 base at J, leaving 9 bases unmatched. The CDR3 loop spans 17 amino acids. The CDR3 DNA reads TGTGCCAGCAGCTTGGGTTTAGCGGGAACTCGCACAGATACGCAGTATCTT. Translated: CASSLGLAGTRTDTQYL.

This clonotype was picked up many times. The chain has TRBV12-3 or TRBV12-4 and TRBJ2-3; no clear D gene. This CDR3 is 15 amino acids long. Trimming took 6 bases from V and 0 from J, leaving 13 bases between them. This CDR3 reads CASSSRTASTDTQYF. CDR3 DNA: TGTGCCAGCAGCTCACGGACCGCGAGCACAGATACGCAGTATTTT.

This clonotype was found many times. The CDR3 DNA reads as TGTGCCAGTAGTATGAAGAGGGGCACCTACGAGCAGTACTTC. Its translation is CASSMKRGTYEQYF. The V call is TRBV19, the J call TRBJ2-7; TRBD1 or TRBD2 may be the D gene (5 bases each). This CDR3 contains 14 residues. The ends were cut back, 3 bases at V and 2 bases at J, with 11 bases in the middle. Looked up from germline, CDR1 is LNHDA and CDR2 is SQIVND (reference sequence).

The table lists this clonotype with many counts. The chain combines TRBV27 with TRBJ1-4; tentatively, D is TRBD1 (6 bases). V was cut by 3 bases and J by 6 bases, with 8 bases left in between. The CDR3 loop spans 13 amino acids. The V gene's germline CDR1 is MNHEY and CDR2 SMNVEV (reference sequence). The DNA for the CDR3 is TGTGCCAGCAGTTTGACAGGATATGAAAAACTGTTTTTT. This gives the protein CASSLTGYEKLFF.

The genes are TRBV10-3 and TRBJ2-4, with 8 bases matching TRBD1. Germline assignment: CDR1 ENHRY and CDR2 SYGVKD. The CDR3 consists of 16 residues. J was trimmed by 4 bases and V by 8 bases; bases with no gene match: 13. This CDR3 reads CAIEDPDRGLKNIQYF. The CDR3 DNA reads TGTGCCATCGAGGATCCCGACAGGGGCCTGAAAAACATTCAGTACTTC.

This sequence joins TRBV4-2 and TRBJ1-5; TRBD1 agrees at 7 bases. After removal of 3 bases from V and 7 bases from J, the junction contained 9 bases not matched to a gene. The germline CDR1 and CDR2 sequences are LGHNA and YNFKEQ. CDR3 length: 15 residues. This CDR3 reads CASSHETGSKQPQHF. CDR3 in DNA: TGTGCCAGCAGCCACGAGACAGGGTCAAAACAGCCCCAGCATTTT.

The chain recombines TRBV28 with TRBJ1-2; maybe TRBD1 (6 bases). Germline assignment: CDR1 MDHEN and CDR2 SYDVKM. CDR3 size: 14 residues. V dropped 5 bases and J dropped 2 bases, with 12 bases sitting between them. The chain's CDR3 is CASSPRTENYGYTF. In nucleotides, the CDR3 is TGTGCCAGCAGTCCAAGGACAGAGAACTATGGCTACACCTTC.